The 9 T cell receptor beta chains listed next were all sequenced from one sample in a study of blood T cell repertoires in COVID-19. Some clones are missing from TCRdb's copy, which holds only in-frame ones; the method was immunoSEQ multiplex PCR. The sample records 250,000 or so clones, over 80% being singletons. What was sequenced was peripheral blood. These receptor sequences come from a man aged 25-45 years who had recovered from COVID-19.

In regard to this clone: Other DNA sequences within the sample encode an identical CDR3. The chain couples TRBV19 to TRBJ1-2, with 9 bases that match TRBD1. This CDR3 comprises 13 residues. The germline V gene encodes CDR1 LNHDA and CDR2 SQIVND (reference sequence). The trim removed 6 bases at V and 4 bases at J, leaving 3 bases unmatched. DNA for the CDR3: TGTGCCAGTAGCCCGGGACAGGGCTATGGCTACACCTTC. Its translation is CASSPGQGYGYTF. Full variable domain (remainder filled in from reference TRBV19 and TRBJ1-2): DGGITQSPKYLFRKEGQNVTLSCEQNLNHDAMYWYRQDPGQGLRLIYYSQIVNDFQKGDIAEGYSVSREKKESFPLTVTSAQKNPTAFYLCASSPGQGYGYTFGSGTRLTVV.

The chain has TRBV14 and TRBJ2-2, with D perhaps TRBD2 (5 bases). The CDR3 is 16 residues long. Per germline, CDR1 SGHDN and CDR2 FVKESK. The V end lost 1 base, the J end lost 1 base, and 10 bases lay between the germline ends. CDR3 in DNA: TGTGCCAGCAGCCAAGTTCGGACTTTGAACACCGGGGAGCTGTTTTTT. Residues: CASSQVRTLNTGELFF. The whole variable domain, remainder taken from reference TRBV14 and TRBJ2-2, is EAGVTQFPSHSVIEKGQTVTLRCDPISGHDNLYWYRRVMGKEIKFLLHFVKESKQDESGMPNNRFLAERTGGTYSTLKVQPAELEDSGVYFCASSQVRTLNTGELFFGEGSRLTVL.

The chain carries TRBV5-5 and TRBJ2-2; 10 positions match TRBD2. Germline V gives CDR1 SGHKS, CDR2 YYEKEE (reference sequence). V was pared by 5 bases and J by 7 bases, with 8 bases of the junction left unmatched. This CDR3 is 15 amino acids long. The CDR3 nucleotides are TGTGCCAGCAGTGAGGCTAGCGGGGGCCACGGGGAGCTGTTTTTT. Amino acids: CASSEASGGHGELFF.

V usage is TRBV2 and J usage is TRBJ1-1; maybe TRBD1 (6 bases). With 11 bases removed from V and 1 base from J, the gap between germline ends came to 11 bases. Germline V gene lookup returns CDR1 SNHLY and CDR2 FYNNEI. The length of the CDR3 is 12 residues. The CDR3 spells CAFQTGNTEAFF. CDR3 coding DNA: TGTGCCTTTCAGACAGGGAACACTGAAGCTTTCTTT.

The CDR3 protein is CASSKTGLDGYTF. DNA of the CDR3: TGTGCCAGCAGTAAAACAGGGCTCGATGGCTACACCTTC. The V gene is TRBV6-5, the J gene TRBJ1-2; D possibly corresponds to TRBD1 (6 bases). This CDR3 spans 13 amino acids. The V end lost 5 bases, the J end lost 6 bases, and 13 bases lay between the germline ends. Germline V gene lookup returns CDR1 MNHEY and CDR2 SVGAGI.

The J gene is TRBJ2-3, the V gene TRBV7-2; 7 bases fit TRBD2. Losses at the gene ends were 0 bases for V and 3 bases for J; bases not matched to a gene: 9. This CDR3 comprises 17 residues. Germline CDR1 and CDR2: SGHTA and FQGNSA. The CDR3 reads CASSLARSGVGTDTQYF. The CDR3 region has the DNA TGTGCCAGCAGCTTAGCGCGGAGCGGGGTGGGAACAGATACGCAGTATTTT.

This clone was recorded only once. This chain joins TRBV7-8 and TRBJ2-5, with 9 bases lining up with TRBD2. The length of the CDR3 is 16 residues. With V trimmed by 5 bases and J by 3 bases, 10 bases remained unmatched. Germline V gene data show CDR1 as SGHVS and CDR2 as FQNEAQ. CDR3: CASSPSGAGGEETQYF. The CDR3 DNA is TGTGCCAGCAGCCCTAGCGGGGCGGGGGGGGAAGAGACCCAGTACTTC.

This chain connects TRBV7-9 to TRBJ1-4; TRBD1 matches at 7 bases. The junction had 4 bases not matched to a gene; V was cut back by 5 bases and J by 4 bases. This CDR3 has 14 amino acids. CDR1 and CDR2 (germline): SEHNR, FQNEAQ (reference sequence). CDR3 nucleotides: TGTGCCAGCAGCCCCGGGACAGTTAATGAAAAACTGTTTTTT. It is translated as CASSPGTVNEKLFF.

In its sample, this clone was seen a few times. V is TRBV7-8 and J is TRBJ2-5; the match to TRBD1 covers 10 bases. V shed 7 bases and J 5 bases; nucleotides not matched to a gene: 10. The CDR3 sequence is 15 residues long. Germline V gene data show CDR1 as SGHVS and CDR2 as FQNEAQ. This CDR3 is CASNSRGTGDETQYF. The CDR3 nucleotides are TGTGCCAGCAACTCCAGAGGGACAGGGGATGAGACCCAGTACTTC.